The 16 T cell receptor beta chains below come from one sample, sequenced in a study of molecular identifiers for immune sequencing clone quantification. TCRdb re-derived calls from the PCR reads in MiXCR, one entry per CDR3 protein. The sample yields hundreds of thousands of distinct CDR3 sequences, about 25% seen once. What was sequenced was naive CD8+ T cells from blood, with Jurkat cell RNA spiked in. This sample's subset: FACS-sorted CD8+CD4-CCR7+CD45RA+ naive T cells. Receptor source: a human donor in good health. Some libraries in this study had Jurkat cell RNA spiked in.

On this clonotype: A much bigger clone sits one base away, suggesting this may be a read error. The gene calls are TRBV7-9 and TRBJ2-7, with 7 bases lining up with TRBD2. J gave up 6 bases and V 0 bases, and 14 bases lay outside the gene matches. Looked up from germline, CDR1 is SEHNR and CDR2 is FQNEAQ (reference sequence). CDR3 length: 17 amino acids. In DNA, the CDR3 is TGTGCCAGCAGCTTAGCGCGTGGAGCGGGAAGAGTGGCCGAGCAGTACTTC. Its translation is CASSLARGAGRVAEQYF.

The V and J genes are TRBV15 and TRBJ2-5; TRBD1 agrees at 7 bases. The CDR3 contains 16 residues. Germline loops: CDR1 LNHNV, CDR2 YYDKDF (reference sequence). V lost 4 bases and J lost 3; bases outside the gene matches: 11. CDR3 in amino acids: CATSKNRGLGEETQYF. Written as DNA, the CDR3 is TGTGCCACCAGCAAAAACAGGGGTCTTGGAGAAGAGACCCAGTACTTC.

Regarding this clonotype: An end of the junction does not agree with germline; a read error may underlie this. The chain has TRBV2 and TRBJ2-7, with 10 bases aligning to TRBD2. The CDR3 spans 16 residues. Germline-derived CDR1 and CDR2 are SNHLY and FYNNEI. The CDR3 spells CARSAFPLAGGWEQHF. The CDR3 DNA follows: TGTGCCCGCAGTGCGTTCCCCTTAGCGGGAGGATGGGAGCAGCACTTC.

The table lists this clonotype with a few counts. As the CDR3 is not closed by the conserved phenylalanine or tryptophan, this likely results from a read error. The chain's CDR3 is CASSMGASYEQYL. As DNA, the CDR3 is TGTGCCAGCAGTATGGGGGCCTCCTACGAGCAGTACCTC. The chain employs TRBV27 and TRBJ2-7; D might be TRBD1 (6 bases). Germline loops: CDR1 MNHEY, CDR2 SMNVEV (reference sequence). Trimming shortened V by 5 bases and J by 0 bases, and 8 bases separated the two germline ends. The CDR3 runs 13 residues.

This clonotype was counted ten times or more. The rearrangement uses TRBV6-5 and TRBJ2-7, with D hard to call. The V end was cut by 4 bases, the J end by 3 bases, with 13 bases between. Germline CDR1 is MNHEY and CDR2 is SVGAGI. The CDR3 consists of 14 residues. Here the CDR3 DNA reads TGTGCCAGCAGTTCTATAGACTCCGACTACGAGCAGTACTTC. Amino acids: CASSSIDSDYEQYF.

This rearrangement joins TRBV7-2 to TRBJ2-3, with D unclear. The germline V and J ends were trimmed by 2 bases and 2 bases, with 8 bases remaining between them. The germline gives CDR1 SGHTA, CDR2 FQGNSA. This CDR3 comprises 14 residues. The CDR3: CASSLLGNTDTQYF. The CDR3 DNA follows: TGTGCCAGCAGCTTATTGGGGAACACAGATACGCAGTATTTT.

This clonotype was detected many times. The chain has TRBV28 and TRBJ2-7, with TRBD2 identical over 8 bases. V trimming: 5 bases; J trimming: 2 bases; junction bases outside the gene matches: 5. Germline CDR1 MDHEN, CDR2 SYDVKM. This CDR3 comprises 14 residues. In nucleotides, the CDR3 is TGTGCCAGCAGTCACGGGACTAGTACCTACGAGCAGTACTTC. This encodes CASSHGTSTYEQYF.

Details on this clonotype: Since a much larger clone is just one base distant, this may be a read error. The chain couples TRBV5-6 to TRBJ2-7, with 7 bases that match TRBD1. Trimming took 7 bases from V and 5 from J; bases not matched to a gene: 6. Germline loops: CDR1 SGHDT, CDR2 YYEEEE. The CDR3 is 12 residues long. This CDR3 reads CASGLTGNEQYF. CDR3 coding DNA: TGTGCCAGCGGCCTGACAGGGAACGAGCAGTACTTC.

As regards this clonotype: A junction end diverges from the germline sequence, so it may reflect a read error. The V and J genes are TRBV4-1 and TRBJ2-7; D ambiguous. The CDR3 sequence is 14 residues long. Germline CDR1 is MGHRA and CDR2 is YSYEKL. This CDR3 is CASGRVTAPYAQYF. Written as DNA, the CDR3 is TGCGCCAGCGGCCGGGTAACTGCCCCTTACGCGCAGTACTTC.

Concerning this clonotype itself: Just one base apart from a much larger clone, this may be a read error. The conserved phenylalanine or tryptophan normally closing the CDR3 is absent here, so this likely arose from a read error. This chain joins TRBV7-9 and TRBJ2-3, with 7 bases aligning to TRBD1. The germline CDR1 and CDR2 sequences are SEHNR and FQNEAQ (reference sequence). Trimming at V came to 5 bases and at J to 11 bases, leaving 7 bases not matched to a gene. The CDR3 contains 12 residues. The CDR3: CASSQRQGEQYL. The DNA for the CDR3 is TGTGCCAGCAGCCAAAGACAGGGAGAGCAGTATCTT.

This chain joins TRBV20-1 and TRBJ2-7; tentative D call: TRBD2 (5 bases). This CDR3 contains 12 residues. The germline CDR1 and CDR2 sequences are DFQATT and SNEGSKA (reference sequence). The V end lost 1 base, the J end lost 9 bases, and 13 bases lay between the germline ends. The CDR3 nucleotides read TGCAGTGCTAGAGGTTCGTTTGGGAGGCAGTACTTC. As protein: CSARGSFGRQYF.

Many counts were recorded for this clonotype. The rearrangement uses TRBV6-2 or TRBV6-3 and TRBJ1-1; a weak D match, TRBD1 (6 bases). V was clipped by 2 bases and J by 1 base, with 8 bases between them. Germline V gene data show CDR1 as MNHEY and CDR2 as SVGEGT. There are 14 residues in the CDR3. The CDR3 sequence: CASSYGQKNTEAFF. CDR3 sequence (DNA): TGTGCCAGCAGTTACGGACAGAAGAACACTGAAGCTTTCTTT.

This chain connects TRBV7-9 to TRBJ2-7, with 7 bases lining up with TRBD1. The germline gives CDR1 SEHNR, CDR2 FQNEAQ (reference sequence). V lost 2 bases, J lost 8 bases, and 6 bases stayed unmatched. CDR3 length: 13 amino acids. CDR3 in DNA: TGTGCCAGCAGCTTACGGGGACAGATTCAGCAGTACTTC. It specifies CASSLRGQIQQYF.

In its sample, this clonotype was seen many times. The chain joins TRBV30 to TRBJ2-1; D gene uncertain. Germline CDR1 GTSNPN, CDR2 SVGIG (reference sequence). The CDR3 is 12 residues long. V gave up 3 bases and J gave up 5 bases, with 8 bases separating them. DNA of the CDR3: TGTGCCTGGAGCCCCGTAAACAATGAGCAGTTCTTC. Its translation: CAWSPVNNEQFF.

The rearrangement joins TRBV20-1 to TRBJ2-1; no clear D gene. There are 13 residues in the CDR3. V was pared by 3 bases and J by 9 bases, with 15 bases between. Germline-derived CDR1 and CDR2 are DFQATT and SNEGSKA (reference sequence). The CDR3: CSARLKSLGEQFF. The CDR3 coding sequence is TGCAGTGCTAGGTTGAAGAGCCTAGGTGAGCAGTTCTTC.

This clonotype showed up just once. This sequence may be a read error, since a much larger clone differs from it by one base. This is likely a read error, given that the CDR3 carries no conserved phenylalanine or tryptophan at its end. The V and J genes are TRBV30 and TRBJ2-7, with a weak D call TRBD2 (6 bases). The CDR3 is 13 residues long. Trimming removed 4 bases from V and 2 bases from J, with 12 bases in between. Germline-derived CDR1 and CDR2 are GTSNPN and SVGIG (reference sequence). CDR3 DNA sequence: TGTGCCTGGAAGGGACTGACGGCCTACGAGCAGTACTTG. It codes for CAWKGLTAYEQYL.